In this sample, the clone carrying this T cell receptor (beta chain) turned up many times. This record comes from a study of regulatory T cells in long-lasting Graves disease. This CDR3 is built from 11 residues. V gave up 5 bases and J gave up 8 bases, with 6 bases separating them. CDR1 and CDR2 from the germline V gene are SGHVS and FQNEAQ. Stated time point: newly diagnosed GD, antithyroid drugs for less than 3 months. Generation of the TCR library employed RNA extracted from PBMCs. Arm-PCR of CDR3 regions and iRepertoire HTBI primers were the basis on which TCR beta libraries were built. TCRdb re-analysed the multiplex PCR reads in MiXCR, keeping a single row per CDR3 protein. The table includes 450,000 to 700,000 distinct CDR3 sequences, roughly 12% detected once. A further study also used this sample, focusing on T cells in Graves' hyperthyroidism and ophthalmopathy. That paper notes: HTBI primers were the set used in a first-round RT-PCR of the TCR CDR3.

The receptor comes from a man younger than 40 with Graves disease. Specimen: peripheral blood mononuclear cells (PBMCs), collected at new diagnosis, from a patient treated with antithyroid drugs. The chain carries TRBV7-8 and TRBJ2-2; no reliable D call. CDR3 protein: CASSPRGELFF. The CDR3 region has the DNA TGTGCCAGCAGCCCCCGGGGGGAGCTGTTTTTT.